These 5 T cell receptor beta chains originate from one sample sequenced in a study of shared clonotypes between healthy human individuals. Generated by immunoSEQ multiplex PCR, the TCRdb table keeps only in-frame clones and is missing some. The top ten hold 1.5% to 2% of the sample, which has 550,000 to 800,000 clones, 74% seen once. The sequencing input was memory CD4+ T cells sorted from blood. Documented subset: CD45RA-negative fraction. The receptors here all came from a woman aged 30 to 39 in good health.

The rearrangement uses TRBV5-4 and TRBJ2-5; 7 bases map to TRBD1. Germline assignment: CDR1 SGHNT and CDR2 YYREEE (reference sequence). Trimming took 4 bases from V and 4 from J; bases not matched to a gene: 4. The CDR3 sequence is 13 residues long. CDR3 sequence reads: CASSQGQRETQYF. The CDR3 DNA reads TGTGCCAGCAGCCAGGGACAGAGAGAGACCCAGTACTTC.

The J gene is TRBJ2-1, the V gene TRBV27, with 8 positions matching TRBD1. Per germline, CDR1 MNHEY and CDR2 SMNVEV (reference sequence). The CDR3 is 16 amino acids. Trimming at V came to 3 bases and at J to 12 bases, leaving 16 bases not matched to a gene. The chain's CDR3 is CASSFRGQARIGGQFF. The DNA for the CDR3 is TGTGCCAGCAGTTTTAGGGGACAGGCCAGGATAGGGGGGCAGTTCTTC.

V usage is TRBV27 and J usage is TRBJ1-5; a possible D gene is TRBD1 (6 bases). Germline CDR1 and CDR2: MNHEY and SMNVEV (reference sequence). The V end lost 7 bases, the J end lost 2 bases, and 18 bases lay between the germline ends. The CDR3 extends over 16 amino acids. CDR3 sequence (DNA): TGTGCCAGCAAGGAAGAGGGGGGGCCGGGCAATCAGCCCCAGCATTTT. Translated, it gives CASKEEGGPGNQPQHF.

This clone appeared a single time. The chain combines TRBV7-8 with TRBJ2-3; 16 nucleotides agree with TRBD2. Germline CDR1 reads SGHVS; CDR2 reads FQNEAQ. J was trimmed by 5 bases and V by 5 bases; bases with no gene match: 10. The CDR3 runs to 18 residues. The CDR3 reads CASSPGTSGRAREDTQYF. As DNA, the CDR3 is TGTGCCAGCAGCCCCGGGACTAGCGGGAGGGCGCGGGAAGATACGCAGTATTTT.

This clone was counted a few times. This rearrangement joins TRBV6-6 to TRBJ2-5; possible D gene TRBD1, 6 bases. The length of the CDR3 is 13 residues. CDR1 is MNHNY, CDR2 SVGAGI, per germline (reference sequence). V was cut by 10 bases and J by 5 bases, with 17 bases left in between. The CDR3 nucleotides read TGTGCCACCTCCAGGGGACGTGGGGAGACCCAGTACTTC. Its protein product is CATSRGRGETQYF.